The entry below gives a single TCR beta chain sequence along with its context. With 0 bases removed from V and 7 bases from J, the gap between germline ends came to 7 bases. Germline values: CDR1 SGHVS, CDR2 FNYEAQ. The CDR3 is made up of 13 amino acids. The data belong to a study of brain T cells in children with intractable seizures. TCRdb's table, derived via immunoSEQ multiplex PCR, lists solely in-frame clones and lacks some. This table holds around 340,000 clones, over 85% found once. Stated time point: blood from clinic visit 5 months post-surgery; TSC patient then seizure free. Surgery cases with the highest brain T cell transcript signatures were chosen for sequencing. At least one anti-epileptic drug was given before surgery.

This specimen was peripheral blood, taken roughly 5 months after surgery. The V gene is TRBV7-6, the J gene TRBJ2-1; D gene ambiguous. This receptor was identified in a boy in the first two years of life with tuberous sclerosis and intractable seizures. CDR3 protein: CASSLAIGNEQFF. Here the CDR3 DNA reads TGTGCCAGCAGCTTAGCGATCGGGAATGAGCAGTTCTTC.